This T cell receptor beta chain was identified in a study of CD8 T cells in ankylosing spondylitis. General study findings and limits: It appeared that ankylosing spondylitis blood was characterized by a TCR beta motif of several highly homologous variants. Disease-linked clones bore a CD8+ phenotype and were relatively rare in peripheral blood.

Libraries of TCR beta came from quantitative 5'-RACE with molecular barcodes. TCRdb recomputed calls from the 5' RACE reads with MiXCR, one row per CDR3 protein. The data contain over 150,000 distinct CDR3 sequences, roughly 18% of them singletons. The table lists this clonotype with many counts. The antigen is undetermined. The receptor's source is a male donor between 10 and 30 years old with ankylosing spondylitis or in good health (not recorded which). Source material: blood, either unsorted or a sorted T cell fraction (not recorded which).

DNA for the CDR3: TGTGCCACCAGTGGACAGGGTGGCCAGCCCCAGCATTTT. It codes for CATSGQGGQPQHF. The chain recombines TRBV24-1 with TRBJ1-5; 7 positions agree with TRBD1. CDR1 is KGHDR and CDR2 is SFDVKD in the germline V gene. The ends lost 5 bases at V and 7 bases at J; junction bases unmatched: 4. The CDR3 extends over 13 amino acids.